The clone carrying this T cell receptor beta chain was observed a handful of times. Its antigen is currently unknown. V shed 6 bases and J 3 bases; nucleotides not matched to a gene: 5. Germline V gives CDR1 MNHEY, CDR2 SVGAGI. The CDR3 runs to 14 residues. This sample is part of a study of human T cells and chemical hapten exposure. Single cDNA molecules in the library carried unique molecular identifiers attached during preparation. Authors' processing steps: Sample-level TCR yields exhibited a median of approximately 88,000, with a range of roughly 20,000 to 700,000. TCRdb recomputed calls from the RACE reads with MiXCR, one row per CDR3 protein. The V and J calls were determined by TCRdb, not by the authors. The table has 180,000 or so distinct CDR3 sequences, approximately 26% seen once. Indicated time point: patch test 3, about 24 weeks after DPC sensitization. Stated treatment: therapeutic diphenylcyclopropenone sensitization with weekly scalp DPC.

Whole-study findings and limits: DPC sensitization left the count of TCRs above 1 in 1000 unchanged. A positive correlation with patch test score was found for PT1 expanded TCR counts.

Sequences were derived from whole blood, sampled in connection with sensitization to the hapten diphenylcyclopropenone (DPC). The chain recombines TRBV6-5 with TRBJ2-5; 9 positions agree with TRBD2. The receptor was derived from a woman in her thirties or forties with alopecia areata. Some clones in this sample may be carry-over from other donors' samples. CDR3 amino acids: CASRWLAGKETQYF. CDR3 nucleotide sequence: TGTGCCAGCAGATGGCTAGCGGGAAAAGAGACCCAGTACTTC.